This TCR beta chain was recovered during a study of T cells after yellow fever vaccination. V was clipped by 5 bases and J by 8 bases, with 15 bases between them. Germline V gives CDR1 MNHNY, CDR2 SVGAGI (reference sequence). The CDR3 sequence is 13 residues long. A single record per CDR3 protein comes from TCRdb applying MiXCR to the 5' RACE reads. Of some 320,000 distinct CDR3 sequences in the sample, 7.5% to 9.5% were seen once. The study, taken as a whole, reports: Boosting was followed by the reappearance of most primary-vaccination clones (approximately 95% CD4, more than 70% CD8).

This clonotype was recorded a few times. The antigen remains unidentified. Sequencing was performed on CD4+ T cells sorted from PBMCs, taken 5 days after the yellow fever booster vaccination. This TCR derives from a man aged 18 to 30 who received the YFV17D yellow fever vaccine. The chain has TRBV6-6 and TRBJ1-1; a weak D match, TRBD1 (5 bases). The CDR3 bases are TGTGCCAGCAGTCGTAGCAGGGAAGGGGAAGCTTTCTTT. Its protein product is CASSRSREGEAFF.